These 23 T cell receptor beta chains were all obtained from the same sample, sequenced in a study of a mutant IDH1 vaccine in newly diagnosed glioma. Assay: immunoSEQ multiplex PCR; the TCRdb copy retains only in-frame clones and omits some. The sample has over 40,000 clones, roughly 79% seen once; the top ten hold roughly 6.2%. These TCRs are of unknown antigen specificity. Time point reported: week 23, last vaccination. Vaccination comprised doses that each held 300 ug of mutant IDH1 20-mer peptide, plus topical imiquimod. The starting material was PBMCs, obtained from a glioma patient whose treatment included an IDH1 peptide vaccine. The receptors shown here come from a woman aged 35 to 49 with glioma. Some clones in this sample may be carry-over from other donors' samples.

The J gene is TRBJ2-1, the V gene TRBV6-1; no clear D gene. CDR1 and CDR2 (germline): MNHNS, SASEGT. Deletions cut 1 base from V and 10 bases from J, with 5 bases between. The CDR3 loop spans 11 amino acids. CDR3 sequence reads: CASSEVREQFF. DNA for the CDR3: TGTGCCAGCAGTGAAGTCCGGGAGCAGTTCTTC.

For this clone: Other nucleotide sequences from this sample produce the same CDR3. The rearrangement links TRBV9 to TRBJ2-1; D is perhaps TRBD2 (5 bases). The germline V and J ends were trimmed by 0 bases and 0 bases, with 7 bases remaining between them. Looked up from germline, CDR1 is SGDLS and CDR2 is YYNGEE. CDR3 length: 15 residues. The CDR3 is CASSVVSGSYNEQFF. Written as DNA, the CDR3 is TGTGCCAGCAGCGTAGTCAGCGGCTCCTACAATGAGCAGTTCTTC.

The V gene is TRBV5-4, the J gene TRBJ2-2; 9 positions match TRBD1. The CDR3 spans 15 residues. Looked up from germline, CDR1 is SGHNT and CDR2 is YYREEE (reference sequence). The V segment lost 4 bases and the J segment 7 bases; nucleotides outside the gene matches: 8. The CDR3 nucleotides read TGTGCCAGCAGCGTAACAGGGGGCTCGGGCGGGGAGCTGTTTTTT. Amino acid sequence: CASSVTGGSGGELFF. Full variable domain (remainder filled in from reference TRBV5-4 and TRBJ2-2): ETGVTQSPTHLIKTRGQQVTLRCSSQSGHNTVSWYQQALGQGPQFIFQYYREEENGRGNFPPRFSGLQFPNYSSELNVNALELDDSALYLCASSVTGGSGGELFFGEGSRLTVL.

Only a few counts were recorded for this clone. The J gene is TRBJ2-5, the V gene TRBV29-1, with TRBD2 matching over 10 bases. CDR1 and CDR2 (germline): SQVTM, ANQGSEA. V was clipped by 4 bases and J by 3 bases; unmatched bases: 14. This CDR3 has 17 residues. CDR3 loop: CSVVFVGGLAGEETQYF. The DNA for the CDR3 is TGCAGCGTTGTGTTCGTAGGGGGGCTAGCGGGGGAAGAGACCCAGTACTTC.

The chain recombines TRBV29-1 with TRBJ1-2; D is unresolved. Germline V lookup: CDR1 SQVTM, CDR2 ANQGSEA. V was clipped by 1 base and J by 9 bases, with 9 bases between them. This CDR3 has 11 residues. The CDR3 is CSVEGRDSYTF. The CDR3 nucleotides read TGCAGCGTTGAAGGCCGAGACAGCTACACCTTC.

This chain uses TRBV27 with TRBJ2-7; TRBD1 matches 7 bases. This CDR3 contains 14 residues. Trimming removed 4 bases from V and 3 bases from J; junction bases left unmatched: 6. The germline gives CDR1 MNHEY, CDR2 SMNVEV (reference sequence). The CDR3 nucleotides are TGTGCCAGCAGTTCCCGGGACAGACACTACGAGCAGTACTTC. It specifies CASSSRDRHYEQYF.

V is TRBV19 and J is TRBJ1-4; 7 bases match TRBD1. CDR1 is LNHDA and CDR2 is SQIVND in the germline V gene (reference sequence). With 7 bases clipped from V and 12 bases from J, the junction kept 5 bases outside the gene matches. This CDR3 region has 11 residues. The CDR3 DNA reads TGTGCCAGTACCGGACAGGCCCAACTGTTTTTT. As protein: CASTGQAQLFF.

This chain connects TRBV4-3 to TRBJ2-5; D is ambiguous. With 0 bases removed from V and 4 bases from J, the gap between germline ends came to 9 bases. The CDR3 has 14 amino acids. The germline V gene encodes CDR1 LGHNA and CDR2 YSLEER. CDR3 region: CASSQEWLRETQYF. As DNA, the CDR3 is TGCGCCAGCAGCCAAGAGTGGTTGCGAGAGACCCAGTACTTC.

V is TRBV2 and J is TRBJ1-5; the D is unclear. The CDR3 totals 14 residues. The V end was cut by 3 bases, the J end by 0 bases, with 6 bases between. Per the germline V gene, CDR1 is SNHLY and CDR2 is FYNNEI. CDR3 sequence: CASSEGSSNQPQHF. The CDR3 coding sequence is TGTGCCAGCAGTGAGGGCAGTAGCAATCAGCCCCAGCATTTT.

This sequence joins TRBV5-1 and TRBJ1-2; D might be TRBD1 (6 bases). CDR3 length: 14 amino acids. Trimming took off 3 bases at V and 8 bases at J, with 17 bases between the two ends. Germline-derived CDR1 and CDR2 are SGHRS and YFSETQ. The CDR3 sequence: CASSSGSDSGGYTF. CDR3 bases: TGCGCCAGCAGCTCTGGATCGGACAGTGGAGGCTACACCTTC.

The V gene is TRBV4-2, the J gene TRBJ1-5; D gene ambiguous. Germline V CDR1 and CDR2: LGHNA, YNFKEQ. This CDR3 region has 14 residues. V shed 0 bases and J shed 3 bases, with 6 bases lying between them. Written as DNA, the CDR3 is TGTGCCAGCAGCCAAGACGATTACAATCAGCCCCAGCATTTT. Its translation is CASSQDDYNQPQHF.

In this sample, this clone turned up a few times. The chain carries TRBV9 and TRBJ2-6; D is perhaps TRBD1 or TRBD2 (5 bases each). The CDR3 sequence is 15 residues long. Germline values: CDR1 SGDLS, CDR2 YYNGEE. The V gene lost 3 bases and the J gene lost 4 bases, with 11 bases spanning the gap. The CDR3: CASSAGGPGANVLTF. In DNA form, the CDR3 reads TGTGCCAGCAGCGCTGGGGGTCCCGGGGCCAACGTCCTGACTTTC.

This clone was recorded a few times. V gene TRBV29-1 combines with J gene TRBJ1-1; tentatively, D is TRBD1 (5 bases). CDR3 length: 13 amino acids. The germline gives CDR1 SQVTM, CDR2 ANQGSEA. V was clipped by 1 base and J by 5 bases, with 11 bases between them. DNA for the CDR3: TGCAGCGTTGAAGGGGACCGCCGGACTGAAGCTTTCTTT. Residues: CSVEGDRRTEAFF.

There are a few counts of this clone. This rearrangement joins TRBV6-1 to TRBJ1-5; D perhaps matches TRBD1 (6 bases). Per germline, CDR1 MNHNS and CDR2 SASEGT. The CDR3 totals 15 residues. V lost 6 bases to trimming and J lost 2 bases, with 14 bases between them. CDR3 bases: TGTGCCAGCAGCTCGGGGGCGGCGGGCAATCAGCCCCAGCATTTT. Amino acids: CASSSGAAGNQPQHF.

The V and J genes are TRBV6-6 and TRBJ2-2; no firm D call. V was pared by 0 bases and J by 0 bases, with 8 bases between. The CDR3 covers 16 residues. Germline V gene data show CDR1 as MNHNY and CDR2 as SVGAGI (reference sequence). DNA for the CDR3: TGTGCCAGCAGTTACTCAGTGACAACGAACACCGGGGAGCTGTTTTTT. It yields the protein CASSYSVTTNTGELFF.

This chain connects TRBV5-1 to TRBJ2-1; 11 nucleotides line up with TRBD2. From germline, CDR1 is SGHRS and CDR2 YFSETQ. With 1 base clipped from V and 7 bases from J, the junction kept 4 bases outside the gene matches. This CDR3 spans 15 amino acids. This chain's CDR3 is CASSLSLAGGNEQFF. In DNA, the CDR3 is TGCGCCAGCAGCTTGTCCCTAGCGGGGGGAAATGAGCAGTTCTTC. The full variable domain, its missing parts supplied by reference TRBV5-1 and TRBJ2-1, is KAGVTQTPRYLIKTRGQQVTLSCSPISGHRSVSWYQQTPGQGLQFLFEYFSETQRNKGNFPGRFSGRQFSNSRSEMNVSTLELGDSALYLCASSLSLAGGNEQFFGPGTRLTVL.

The chain uses TRBV2 and TRBJ2-2, with no clear D. The germline CDR1 and CDR2 sequences are SNHLY and FYNNEI. The CDR3 length is 11 residues. V lost 5 bases and J lost 9, with 7 bases in between. CDR3 nucleotide sequence: TGTGCCAGCAGTCCAGGCTGGGAGCTGTTTTTT. This codes for CASSPGWELFF. The full variable domain, rest sourced from reference TRBV2 and TRBJ2-2, is EPEVTQTPSHQVTQMGQEVILRCVPISNHLYFYWYRQILGQKVEFLVSFYNNEISEKSEIFDDQFSVERPDGSNFTLKIRSTKLEDSAMYFCASSPGWELFFGEGSRLTVL.

This clone has just a few counts. The genes are TRBV9 and TRBJ1-1; D is unresolved. Trimming stripped 3 bases from V and 7 bases from J, with 25 bases between. The germline CDR1 and CDR2 sequences are SGDLS and YYNGEE. The CDR3 extends over 17 amino acids. CDR3 nucleotides: TGTGCCAGCAGCGCCCCCATATCGGGGTTGGCCACAAATGAAGCTTTCTTT. Translating it yields CASSAPISGLATNEAFF. The full variable domain, with the rest looked up from reference TRBV9 and TRBJ1-1, is DSGVTQTPKHLITATGQRVTLRCSPRSGDLSVYWYQQSLDQGLQFLIQYYNGEERAKGNILERFSAQQFPDLHSELNLSSLELGDSALYFCASSAPISGLATNEAFFGQGTRLTVV.

This chain connects TRBV11-1 to TRBJ2-2; weak D call: TRBD1 (6 bases). There are 15 residues in the CDR3. Deletions cut 5 bases from V and 3 bases from J, with 13 bases between. CDR1 is SGHAT, CDR2 FQDESV, per germline (reference sequence). The CDR3, as DNA: TGTGCCAGCAGCCGGCAGGGGTACGACACCGGGGAGCTGTTTTTT. Translating gives CASSRQGYDTGELFF.

The genes are TRBV6-5 and TRBJ1-3; the D gene is possibly TRBD1 (5 bases). V was shortened by 2 bases and J by 0 bases, with 8 bases between the two germline ends. The CDR3 covers 15 residues. CDR1 MNHEY and CDR2 SVGAGI come from the germline V gene. The CDR3 region is CASSYLQGSGNTIYF. The CDR3, as DNA: TGTGCCAGCAGTTACCTGCAGGGCTCTGGAAACACCATATATTTT.

This clone was seen more than once but under ten times. This chain links TRBV5-4 with TRBJ2-7; D call uncertain. The germline CDR1 and CDR2 sequences are SGHNT and YYREEE (reference sequence). The CDR3 runs to 15 residues. The ends were cut back, 0 bases at V and 2 bases at J, with 12 bases in the middle. The CDR3 coding sequence is TGTGCCAGCAGCTTGGCCCCGGTCGTCACCTACGAGCAGTACTTC. Protein sequence: CASSLAPVVTYEQYF.

The rearrangement links TRBV5-1 to TRBJ2-1; D uncertain. V lost 1 base and J lost 2, with 13 bases in between. CDR3 length: 16 residues. CDR1 is SGHRS, CDR2 YFSETQ, per germline. The CDR3 DNA reads as TGCGCCAGCAGCTTGACAATTATAAACCCCTACAATGAGCAGTTCTTC. Amino acids: CASSLTIINPYNEQFF.

This chain joins TRBV7-3 and TRBJ2-5, with 7 bases fitting TRBD1. In germline, CDR1 is SGHTA, CDR2 FQGTGA. With 2 bases clipped from V and 1 base from J, the junction kept 4 bases outside the gene matches. The CDR3 consists of 15 residues. CDR3 loop: CASSLVGQAQETQYF. As DNA, the CDR3 is TGTGCCAGCAGCTTAGTAGGACAGGCCCAAGAGACCCAGTACTTC.